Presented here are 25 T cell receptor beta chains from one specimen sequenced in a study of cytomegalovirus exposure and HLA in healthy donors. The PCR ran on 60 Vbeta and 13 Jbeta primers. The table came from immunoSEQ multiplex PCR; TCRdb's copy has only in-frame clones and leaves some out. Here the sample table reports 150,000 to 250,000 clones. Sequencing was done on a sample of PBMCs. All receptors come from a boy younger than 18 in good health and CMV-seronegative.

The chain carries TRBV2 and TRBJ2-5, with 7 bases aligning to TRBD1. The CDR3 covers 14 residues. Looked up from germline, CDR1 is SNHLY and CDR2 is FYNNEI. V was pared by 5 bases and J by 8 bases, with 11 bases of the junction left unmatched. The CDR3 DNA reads TGTGCCAGCAGTCGCGTTGGGACAGACCCTACCCAGTACTTC. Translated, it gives CASSRVGTDPTQYF.

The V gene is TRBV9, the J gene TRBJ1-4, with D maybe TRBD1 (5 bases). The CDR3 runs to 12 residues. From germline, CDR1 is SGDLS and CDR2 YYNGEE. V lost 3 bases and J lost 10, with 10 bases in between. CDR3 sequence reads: CASSAPGGKLFF. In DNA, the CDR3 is TGTGCCAGCAGCGCGCCCGGGGGAAAACTGTTTTTT.

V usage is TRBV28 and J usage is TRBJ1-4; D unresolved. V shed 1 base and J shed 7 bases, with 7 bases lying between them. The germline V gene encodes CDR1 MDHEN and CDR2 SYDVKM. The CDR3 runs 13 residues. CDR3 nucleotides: TGTGCCAGCAGTTTATTGGGAGGTGAAAAACTGTTTTTT. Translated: CASSLLGGEKLFF.

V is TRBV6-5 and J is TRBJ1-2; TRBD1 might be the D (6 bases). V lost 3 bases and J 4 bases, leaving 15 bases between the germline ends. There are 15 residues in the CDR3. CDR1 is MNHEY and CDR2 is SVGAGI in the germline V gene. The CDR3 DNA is TGTGCCAGCAGTTATAAGGGACAAGGCTCCTATGGCTACACCTTC. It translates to CASSYKGQGSYGYTF.

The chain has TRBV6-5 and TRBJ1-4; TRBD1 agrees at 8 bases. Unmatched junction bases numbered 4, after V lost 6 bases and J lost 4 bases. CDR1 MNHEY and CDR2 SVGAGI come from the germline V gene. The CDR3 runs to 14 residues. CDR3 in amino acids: CASSRDRYNEKLFF. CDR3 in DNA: TGTGCCAGCAGCCGGGACAGGTATAATGAAAAACTGTTTTTT.

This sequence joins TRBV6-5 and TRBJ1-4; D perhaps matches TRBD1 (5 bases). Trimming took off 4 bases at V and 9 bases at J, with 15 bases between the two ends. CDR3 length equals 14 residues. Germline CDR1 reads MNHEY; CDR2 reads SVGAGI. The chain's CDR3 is CASSFRGQGQKLFF. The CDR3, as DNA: TGTGCCAGCAGTTTCCGTGGACAAGGCCAAAAACTGTTTTTT.

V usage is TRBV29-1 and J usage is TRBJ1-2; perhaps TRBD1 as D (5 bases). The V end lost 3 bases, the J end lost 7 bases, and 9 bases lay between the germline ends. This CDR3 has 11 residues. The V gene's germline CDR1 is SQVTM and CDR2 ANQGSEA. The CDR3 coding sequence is TGCAGCGTTGACAGGGAACGTGGCTACACCTTC. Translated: CSVDRERGYTF.

Here the CDR3 reads CASSHGGGRSTDTQYF. CDR3 nucleotides: TGTGCCAGCAGCCACGGGGGGGGTCGGAGCACAGATACGCAGTATTTT. The chain links TRBV7-9 to TRBJ2-3; 8 bases agree with TRBD2. The CDR3 runs to 16 residues. V lost 5 bases to trimming and J lost 0 bases; unmatched junction nucleotides: 7. The germline V gene encodes CDR1 SEHNR and CDR2 FQNEAQ (reference sequence).

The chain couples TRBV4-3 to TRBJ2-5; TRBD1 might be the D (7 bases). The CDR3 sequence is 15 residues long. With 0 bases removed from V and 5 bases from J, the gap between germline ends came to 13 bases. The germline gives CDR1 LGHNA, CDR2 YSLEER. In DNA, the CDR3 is TGCGCCAGCAGCCAAGATTTCAGGGGGGTGGAGACCCAGTACTTC. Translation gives CASSQDFRGVETQYF.

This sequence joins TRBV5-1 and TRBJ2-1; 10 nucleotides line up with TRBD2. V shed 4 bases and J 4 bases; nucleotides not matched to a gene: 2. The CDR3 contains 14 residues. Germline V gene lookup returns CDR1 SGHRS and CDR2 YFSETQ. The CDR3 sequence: CASSAGLAYNEQFF. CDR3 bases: TGCGCCAGCAGCGCGGGACTAGCGTACAATGAGCAGTTCTTC.

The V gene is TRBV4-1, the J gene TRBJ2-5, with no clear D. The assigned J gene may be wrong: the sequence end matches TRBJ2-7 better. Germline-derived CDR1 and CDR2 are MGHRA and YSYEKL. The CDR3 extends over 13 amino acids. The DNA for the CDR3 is TGCGCCAGCAGCCAGCCTTATCCCTACGAGCAGTACTTC. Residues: CASSQPYPYEQYF.

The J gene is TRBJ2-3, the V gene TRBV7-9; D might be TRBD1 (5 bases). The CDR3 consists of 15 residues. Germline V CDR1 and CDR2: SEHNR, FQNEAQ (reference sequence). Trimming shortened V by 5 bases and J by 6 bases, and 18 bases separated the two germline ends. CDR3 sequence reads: CASSLVRAGVDTQYF. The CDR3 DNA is TGTGCCAGCAGCCTCGTCAGGGCCGGAGTGGATACGCAGTATTTT. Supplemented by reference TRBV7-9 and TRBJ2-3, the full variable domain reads DTGVSQNPRHKITKRGQNVTFRCDPISEHNRLYWYRQTLGQGPEFLTYFQNEAQLEKSRLLSDRFSAERPKGSFSTLEIQRTEQGDSAMYLCASSLVRAGVDTQYFGPGTRLTVL.

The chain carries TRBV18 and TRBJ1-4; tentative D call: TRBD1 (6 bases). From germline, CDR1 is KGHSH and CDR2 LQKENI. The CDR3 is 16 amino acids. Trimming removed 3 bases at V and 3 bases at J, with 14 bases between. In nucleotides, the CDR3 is TGTGCCAGCTCACCCGGATCAGACAGGTCTAATGAAAAACTGTTTTTT. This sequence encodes CASSPGSDRSNEKLFF. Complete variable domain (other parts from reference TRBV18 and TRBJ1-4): NAGVMQNPRHLVRRRGQEARLRCSPMKGHSHVYWYRQLPEEGLKFMVYLQKENIIDESGMPKERFSAEFPKEGPSILRIQQVVRGDSAAYFCASSPGSDRSNEKLFFGSGTQLSVL.

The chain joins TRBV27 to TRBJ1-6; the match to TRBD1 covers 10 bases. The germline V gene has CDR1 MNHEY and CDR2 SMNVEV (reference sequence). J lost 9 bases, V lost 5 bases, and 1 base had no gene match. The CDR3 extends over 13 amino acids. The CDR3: CASSDRGLSPLHF. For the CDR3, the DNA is TGTGCCAGCAGTGACAGGGGGCTTTCACCCCTCCACTTT.

In DNA form, the CDR3 reads TGTGCCAGCGTGGCGGGGAACACTGAAGCTTTCTTT. Its protein product is CASVAGNTEAFF. V gene TRBV19 combines with J gene TRBJ1-1; the D is unclear. This CDR3 spans 12 amino acids. The V gene lost 9 bases and the J gene lost 1 base, with 9 bases spanning the gap. Per the germline V gene, CDR1 is LNHDA and CDR2 is SQIVND (reference sequence).

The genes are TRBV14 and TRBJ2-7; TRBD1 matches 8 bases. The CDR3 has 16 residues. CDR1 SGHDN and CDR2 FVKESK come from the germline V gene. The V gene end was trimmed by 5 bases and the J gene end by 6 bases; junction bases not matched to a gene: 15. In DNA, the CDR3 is TGTGCCAGCAGCTTAGGGACAGGACTATCTAATGGCGAGCAGTACTTC. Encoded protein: CASSLGTGLSNGEQYF.

The CDR3 DNA sequence: TGTGCCAGCGCCACAGGGGTTGGGAACACTGAAGCTTTCTTT. The encoded protein is CASATGVGNTEAFF. This chain connects TRBV7-9 to TRBJ1-1; 7 bases match TRBD1. Germline values: CDR1 SEHNR, CDR2 FQNEAQ (reference sequence). V was pared by 8 bases and J by 1 base, with 7 bases of the junction left unmatched. This CDR3 has 14 amino acids.

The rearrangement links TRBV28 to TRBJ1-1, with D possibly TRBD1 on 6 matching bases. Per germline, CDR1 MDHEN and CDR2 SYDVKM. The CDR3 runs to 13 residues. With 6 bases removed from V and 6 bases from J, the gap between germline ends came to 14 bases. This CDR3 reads CASSLGHVSEAFF. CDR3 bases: TGTGCCAGCAGCCTGGGACATGTTTCTGAAGCTTTCTTT. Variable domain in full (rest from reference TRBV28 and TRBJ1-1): DVKVTQSSRYLVKRTGEKVFLECVQDMDHENMFWYRQDPGLGLRLIYFSYDVKMKEKGDIPEGYSVSREKKERFSLILESASTNQTSMYLCASSLGHVSEAFFGQGTRLTVV.

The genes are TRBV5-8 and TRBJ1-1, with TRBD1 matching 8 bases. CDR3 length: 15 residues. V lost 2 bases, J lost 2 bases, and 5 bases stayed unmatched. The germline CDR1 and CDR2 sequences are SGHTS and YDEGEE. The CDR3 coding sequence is TGTGCCAGCAGCTTAAGGGACAGGAGAAACACTGAAGCTTTCTTT. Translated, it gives CASSLRDRRNTEAFF.

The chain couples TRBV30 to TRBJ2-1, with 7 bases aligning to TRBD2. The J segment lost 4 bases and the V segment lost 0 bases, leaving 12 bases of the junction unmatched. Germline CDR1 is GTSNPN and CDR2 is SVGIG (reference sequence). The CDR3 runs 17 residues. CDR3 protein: CAWSVRLFGGGYNEQFF. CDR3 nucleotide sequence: TGTGCCTGGAGTGTACGCCTATTTGGGGGGGGGTACAATGAGCAGTTCTTC. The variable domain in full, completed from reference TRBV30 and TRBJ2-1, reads SQTIHQWPATLVQPVGSPLSLECTVEGTSNPNLYWYRQAAGRGLQLLFYSVGIGQISSEVPQNLSASRPQDRQFILSSKKLLLSDSGFYLCAWSVRLFGGGYNEQFFGPGTRLTVL.

Here the CDR3 reads CASSSTAGWTGQSGNTIYF. For the CDR3, the DNA is TGTGCCAGCAGCTCAACTGCGGGCTGGACAGGACAATCTGGAAACACCATATATTTT. The genes are TRBV7-9 and TRBJ1-3, with 7 positions matching TRBD1. J was trimmed by 1 base and V by 4 bases; bases with no gene match: 16. The CDR3 is 19 amino acids. Germline assignment: CDR1 SEHNR and CDR2 FQNEAQ (reference sequence).

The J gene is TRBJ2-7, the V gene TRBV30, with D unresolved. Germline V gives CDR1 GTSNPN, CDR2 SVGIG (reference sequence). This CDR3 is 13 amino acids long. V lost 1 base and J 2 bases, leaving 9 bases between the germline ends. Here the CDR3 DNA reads TGTGCCTGGAGTGGTCAACACCCCTACGAGCAGTACTTC. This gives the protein CAWSGQHPYEQYF.

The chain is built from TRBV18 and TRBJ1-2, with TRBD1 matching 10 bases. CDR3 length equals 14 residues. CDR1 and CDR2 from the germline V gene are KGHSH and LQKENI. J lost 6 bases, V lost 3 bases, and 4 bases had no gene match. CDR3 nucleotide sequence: TGTGCCAGCTCACCCATGGACAGGGGGAATGGCTACACCTTC. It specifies CASSPMDRGNGYTF.

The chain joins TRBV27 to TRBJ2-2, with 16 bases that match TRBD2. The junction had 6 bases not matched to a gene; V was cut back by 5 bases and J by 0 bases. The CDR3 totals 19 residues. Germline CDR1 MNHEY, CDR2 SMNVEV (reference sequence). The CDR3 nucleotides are TGTGCCAGCAGTGCACCGGGACTAGCGGGGGGGACGAACACCGGGGAGCTGTTTTTT. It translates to CASSAPGLAGGTNTGELFF.

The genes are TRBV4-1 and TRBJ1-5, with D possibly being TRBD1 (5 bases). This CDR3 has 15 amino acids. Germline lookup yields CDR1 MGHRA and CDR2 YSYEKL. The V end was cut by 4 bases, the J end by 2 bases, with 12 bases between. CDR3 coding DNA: TGCGCCAGCAGCCCTCCGCCGGGGGGCAATCAGCCCCAGCATTTT. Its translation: CASSPPPGGNQPQHF.